The clone carrying this TCR beta chain was counted ten times or more. The CDR3 runs to 15 residues. The germline V gene has CDR1 MNHEY and CDR2 SMNVEV (reference sequence). Trimming left V 2 bases short and J 11 bases short, with 16 bases between. TCRdb re-derived calls from the 5' RACE reads in MiXCR, one entry per CDR3 protein. Of 65,000 to 90,000 distinct CDR3 sequences listed, about 3% were seen once; the top ten hold roughly 5%. The data belong to a study of neurological immune-mediated disorders. The rearrangement joins TRBV27 to TRBJ1-6; no reliable D call. The source is a woman aged 45-60 years with multiple sclerosis. Sequenced: PBMCs. The CDR3 loop is CASSLPPSGRAPLHF. CDR3 DNA sequence: TGTGCCAGCAGTTTACCCCCGTCGGGGAGGGCACCCCTCCACTTT.